This TCR beta chain was sequenced during a study of T-cell memory formation after mild COVID-19. Across the study: The TCR clusters were mostly specific to one donor. General observations from the study: Clones that contracted from day 15 to 85 had balanced CD4/CD8; later expanders were CD4+ biased. Day 37-peaking second-wave clones had unconfirmed SARS-CoV-2 specificity.

Notes on this clonotype: Antigen: not known.

From 5'RACE with constant-segment primers came TCR alpha and TCR beta cDNA libraries that carried sample barcodes and UMIs. MiXCR, applied by TCRdb to the 5' RACE reads, yields one record per CDR3 protein. The sample carries fewer than 700,000 distinct CDR3 sequences, 20% to 25% recorded once. This CDR3 region has 14 residues. Germline CDR1 reads ENHRY; CDR2 reads SYGVKD. Trimming at V came to 8 bases and at J to 2 bases, leaving 4 bases not matched to a gene. The sequence was collected from an adult woman who had mild COVID-19 (a few samples of this study predate the infection). Cell type and time point are not known. The J gene is TRBJ2-7, the V gene TRBV10-3, with 12 bases that match TRBD2. The specimen sequenced was PBMCs or a T cell subset sorted from them (not recorded which). The CDR3 is CAIGLAGPTYEQYF. As DNA, the CDR3 is TGTGCCATCGGACTAGCGGGACCCACCTACGAGCAGTACTTC.